This T cell receptor (beta chain) was sequenced during a study of blood T cells in healthy people across ages. Combining a sample-barcoded 5' primer with a J-beta primer mix, a second PCR ran for roughly 6 to 12 cycles. All cDNA molecules were each tagged by a template-switch adaptor with 12 random nucleotides. Researchers report that each sample yielded at least 3 million CDR3-containing paired-end reads. TCRdb reprocessed the 5' RACE reads via MiXCR and lists one record per CDR3 protein. Counted here are around 1.5 million distinct CDR3 sequences, approximately 38% occurring once; the ten biggest clones make up approximately 7.9%. This clonotype was seen only a few times. The CDR3 is 17 residues long. The germline V gene encodes CDR1 SGHRS and CDR2 YFSETQ. The germline V and J ends were trimmed by 0 bases and 5 bases, with 20 bases remaining between them.

The chain carries TRBV5-1 and TRBJ2-5, with D perhaps matching TRBD2 (6 bases). The sequence derives from a woman aged 18-29 years in good health. Sequencing used blood. The CDR3 DNA sequence: TGCGCCAGCAGCTTGGGGGATGGCTATGGCGGGGCTGAGACCCAGTACTTC. Encoded protein: CASSLGDGYGGAETQYF.